Below, 16 T cell receptor beta chains from the same sample are listed, as sequenced in a study of long-term antiretroviral therapy in people with HIV. Running of the v3.0 immunoSEQ assay took place at survey level. Method: immunoSEQ multiplex PCR; TCRdb's copy keeps in-frame clones and lacks some. The sample yields tens of thousands of clones, roughly 84% seen once. The sequenced sample was unsorted PBMCs, obtained around 2.4 years after starting antiretroviral therapy. The receptors here all came from a man in his forties or fifties with HIV.

In this sample, this clone turned up once. V gene TRBV7-2 combines with J gene TRBJ1-1; the D is unclear. The CDR3 runs to 14 residues. In germline, CDR1 is SGHTA, CDR2 FQGNSA. The V end lost 5 bases, the J end lost 0 bases, and 10 bases lay between the germline ends. The CDR3 nucleotides read TGTGCCAGCAGCCCTCTGGTGGTGAACACTGAAGCTTTCTTT. This codes for CASSPLVVNTEAFF.

The chain uses TRBV7-9 and TRBJ2-1; D possibly uses TRBD1 or TRBD2 (6 bases each). The V end was cut by 0 bases, the J end by 3 bases, with 12 bases between. Germline CDR1 reads SEHNR; CDR2 reads FQNEAQ (reference sequence). The CDR3 runs 16 residues. DNA for the CDR3: TGTGCCAGCAGCTTAGCGGGGGCGGGGATCTACAATGAGCAGTTCTTC. It is translated as CASSLAGAGIYNEQFF. The full variable domain, in which reference TRBV7-9 and TRBJ2-1 provide the parts outside the CDR3, is DTGVSQNPRHKITKRGQNVTFRCDPISEHNRLYWYRQTLGQGPEFLTYFQNEAQLEKSRLLSDRFSAERPKGSFSTLEIQRTEQGDSAMYLCASSLAGAGIYNEQFFGPGTRLTVL.

The chain links TRBV27 to TRBJ2-3; maybe TRBD1 (6 bases). Trimming removed 7 bases at V and 1 base at J, with 15 bases between. CDR1 and CDR2 (germline): MNHEY, SMNVEV (reference sequence). The CDR3 has 15 residues. CDR3 in DNA: TGTGCCAGCACCCAGGGGCCTTTCGGCACAGATACGCAGTATTTT. Residues: CASTQGPFGTDTQYF.

The rearrangement joins TRBV5-1 to TRBJ2-1, with 10 bases fitting TRBD2. In germline, CDR1 is SGHRS, CDR2 YFSETQ. CDR3 length equals 14 residues. The ends lost 10 bases at V and 3 bases at J; junction bases unmatched: 7. In DNA, the CDR3 is TGCGCCTCGCAGCGGGGGGGTCTCTACAATGAGCAGTTCTTC. Translation: CASQRGGLYNEQFF.

V and J are TRBV10-2 and TRBJ2-2, with no clear D. Trimming left V 5 bases short and J 5 bases short, with 9 bases between. This CDR3 is 13 amino acids long. CDR1 and CDR2 from the germline V gene are WSHSY and SAAADI. The CDR3 bases are TGCGCCAGCAGTATACGAGAAACCGGGGAGCTGTTTTTT. It translates to CASSIRETGELFF.

V usage is TRBV7-6 and J usage is TRBJ1-4; TRBD1 aligns across 7 bases. Germline V gene data show CDR1 as SGHVS and CDR2 as FNYEAQ. The CDR3 sequence is 18 residues long. V lost 1 base to trimming and J lost 7 bases; unmatched junction nucleotides: 15. CDR3 DNA: TGTGCCAGCAGCTTAGATTCGGGACAGTCGTGGAGGCGTGAAAAACTGTTTTTT. As protein: CASSLDSGQSWRREKLFF. The full variable domain, in which reference TRBV7-6 and TRBJ1-4 provide the parts outside the CDR3, is GAGVSQSPRYKVTKRGQDVALRCDPISGHVSLYWYRQALGQGPEFLTYFNYEAQQDKSGLPNDRFSAERPEGSISTLTIQRTEQRDSAMYRCASSLDSGQSWRREKLFFGSGTQLSVL.

The gene calls are TRBV15 and TRBJ1-5, with TRBD1 matching 7 bases. With 5 bases clipped from V and 4 bases from J, the junction kept 8 bases outside the gene matches. Per the germline V gene, CDR1 is LNHNV and CDR2 is YYDKDF (reference sequence). The CDR3 runs to 15 residues. The CDR3 sequence is CATSATRDRNQPQHF. The CDR3 coding sequence is TGTGCCACCAGCGCAACCCGGGACAGAAATCAGCCCCAGCATTTT.

This clone was picked up a small number of times. J is TRBJ1-5 and V is TRBV19; TRBD1 might be the D (6 bases). CDR3 length: 13 amino acids. V was trimmed by 6 bases and J by 6 bases, leaving 12 bases between them. In germline, CDR1 is LNHDA, CDR2 SQIVND (reference sequence). CDR3 protein: CASRRQGPQPQHF. The CDR3 region has the DNA TGTGCCAGTAGGCGGCAGGGGCCTCAGCCCCAGCATTTT.

The chain links TRBV5-1 to TRBJ2-6; D gene ambiguous. Germline CDR1 SGHRS, CDR2 YFSETQ. Trimming cost V 6 bases and J 2 bases, with 9 bases left between them. CDR3 length equals 14 residues. CDR3 sequence: CASNKQAGANVLTF. The CDR3 DNA reads TGCGCCAGCAATAAGCAGGCTGGGGCCAACGTCCTGACTTTC.

This chain uses TRBV5-8 with TRBJ1-4, with unresolved D. The V end was cut by 4 bases, the J end by 2 bases, with 12 bases between. The CDR3 spans 15 residues. Germline V gives CDR1 SGHTS, CDR2 YDEGEE. The CDR3 nucleotides read TGTGCCAGCAGCGCTTCGGGGAGGACTAATGAAAAACTGTTTTTT. This encodes CASSASGRTNEKLFF.

The rearrangement uses TRBV27 and TRBJ1-1, with D perhaps TRBD1 (5 bases). Germline CDR1 MNHEY, CDR2 SMNVEV (reference sequence). This CDR3 has 14 amino acids. V gave up 4 bases and J gave up 1 base, with 10 bases separating them. This CDR3 reads CASSWDSRNTEAFF. Here the CDR3 DNA reads TGTGCCAGCAGTTGGGACTCCCGGAACACTGAAGCTTTCTTT.

This clone has only a few counts. This chain links TRBV18 with TRBJ2-7; a weak D match, TRBD2 (5 bases). V lost 3 bases and J lost 7, with 10 bases in between. CDR1 KGHSH and CDR2 LQKENI come from the germline V gene. This CDR3 comprises 12 residues. CDR3 sequence reads: CASSPTTGEQYF. In DNA, the CDR3 is TGTGCCAGCTCACCGACTACCGGGGAGCAGTACTTC.

The chain couples TRBV6-6 to TRBJ1-2, with 7 bases fitting TRBD1. Looked up from germline, CDR1 is MNHNY and CDR2 is SVGAGI (reference sequence). The CDR3 has 13 residues. Trimming took 2 bases from V and 6 from J; bases not matched to a gene: 3. This chain's CDR3 is CASSYDRANGYTF. CDR3 coding DNA: TGTGCCAGCAGTTACGACAGGGCCAATGGCTACACCTTC.

This chain uses TRBV11-2 with TRBJ2-7; the match to TRBD1 covers 10 bases. CDR1 is SGHAT and CDR2 is FQNNGV in the germline V gene. This CDR3 region has 16 residues. J gave up 0 bases and V 4 bases, and 6 bases lay outside the gene matches. The DNA for the CDR3 is TGTGCCAGCAGCTCCCGGGGGACAGGGGACTCCTACGAGCAGTACTTC. It yields the protein CASSSRGTGDSYEQYF.

For the CDR3, the DNA is TGTGCCAGCAGTCGAATGGAGACCCAGTACTTC. This sequence encodes CASSRMETQYF. V usage is TRBV27 and J usage is TRBJ2-5, with D hard to call. CDR3 length: 11 amino acids. The V gene lost 5 bases and the J gene lost 5 bases, with 6 bases spanning the gap. From germline, CDR1 is MNHEY and CDR2 SMNVEV (reference sequence).

V usage is TRBV28 and J usage is TRBJ2-7, with D tentatively TRBD1 (6 bases). Germline loops: CDR1 MDHEN, CDR2 SYDVKM. CDR3 length equals 13 residues. Trimming stripped 5 bases from V and 2 bases from J, with 10 bases between. Written as DNA, the CDR3 is TGTGCCAGCAGTCGAGGGGGACCCTACGAGCAGTACTTC. This codes for CASSRGGPYEQYF.